Shown below are 15 T cell receptor beta chains from a single sample sequenced in a study of Ad26.COV2.S vaccination and SARS-CoV-2 variants. This table comes from immunoSEQ multiplex PCR, and its TCRdb copy is limited to in-frame clones, with some not included. The sample consists of over 130,000 clones, 75% to 90% of them appearing once. The starting material was peripheral blood, obtained after recovery from COVID-19. The receptors shown here come from a human donor who had recovered from COVID-19.

The chain joins TRBV12-3 or TRBV12-4 to TRBJ2-1, with TRBD2 as a possible D gene (5 bases). Trimming left V 4 bases short and J 7 bases short, with 11 bases between. The CDR3 has 13 amino acids. CDR3 nucleotides: TGTGCCAGCAGTTCCGTCGGGGTAAATGAGCAGTTCTTC. This codes for CASSSVGVNEQFF.

DNA of the CDR3: TGTGCCAGCACCAACGGACAGGGGGCGTACAATGAGCAGTTCTTC. The encoded protein is CASTNGQGAYNEQFF. This chain connects TRBV5-4 to TRBJ2-1, with 11 positions matching TRBD1. Germline V gene sequence: CDR1 SGHNT, CDR2 YYREEE (reference sequence). With V trimmed by 6 bases and J by 4 bases, 6 bases remained unmatched. The CDR3 runs 15 residues. The variable domain in full, completed from reference TRBV5-4 and TRBJ2-1, reads ETGVTQSPTHLIKTRGQQVTLRCSSQSGHNTVSWYQQALGQGPQFIFQYYREEENGRGNFPPRFSGLQFPNYSSELNVNALELDDSALYLCASTNGQGAYNEQFFGPGTRLTVL.

The V gene is TRBV7-6, the J gene TRBJ2-2; unclear D gene. V was shortened by 10 bases and J by 4 bases, with 19 bases between the two germline ends. Per germline, CDR1 SGHVS and CDR2 FNYEAQ. The CDR3 is 15 amino acids. CDR3 amino acids: CATSIRYSPTGELFF. The CDR3 coding sequence is TGTGCCACCTCCATCCGGTACTCTCCCACCGGGGAGCTGTTTTTT.

This chain connects TRBV19 to TRBJ1-1, with D hard to call. This CDR3 region has 12 residues. V was shortened by 6 bases and J by 5 bases, with 10 bases between the two germline ends. Germline CDR1 is LNHDA and CDR2 is SQIVND (reference sequence). The CDR3 loop is CASSRGETEAFF. The CDR3 DNA sequence: TGTGCCAGTAGCCGTGGGGAAACTGAAGCTTTCTTT. The full variable domain, its missing parts supplied by reference TRBV19 and TRBJ1-1, is DGGITQSPKYLFRKEGQNVTLSCEQNLNHDAMYWYRQDPGQGLRLIYYSQIVNDFQKGDIAEGYSVSREKKESFPLTVTSAQKNPTAFYLCASSRGETEAFFGQGTRLTVV.

Written as DNA, the CDR3 is TGTGCCAGCAGTGAAGCAGGTACGCAGTATTTT. Protein: CASSEAGTQYF. The rearrangement joins TRBV6-1 to TRBJ2-3, with D unresolved. Trimming cost V 0 bases and J 8 bases, with 3 bases left between them. CDR1 MNHNS and CDR2 SASEGT come from the germline V gene. The CDR3 is 11 amino acids.

The count of this clone is one. The chain is built from TRBV6-5 and TRBJ1-2; 9 bases agree with TRBD1. Germline-derived CDR1 and CDR2 are MNHEY and SVGAGI. The CDR3 sequence is 14 residues long. V lost 2 bases and J lost 6; bases outside the gene matches: 4. CDR3 loop: CASSYGTGFNGYTF. CDR3 coding DNA: TGTGCCAGCAGTTACGGGACAGGGTTTAATGGCTACACCTTC.

This clone was seen only a few times. The gene calls are TRBV6-2 or TRBV6-3 and TRBJ1-2, with D hard to call. Germline lookup yields CDR1 MNHEY and CDR2 SVGEGT. This CDR3 is built from 15 residues. Trimming removed 4 bases at V and 4 bases at J, with 16 bases between. The CDR3 DNA sequence: TGTGCCAGCAGTTCCTTTCCGGGTTGGAGCTATGGCTACACCTTC. Amino acids: CASSSFPGWSYGYTF.

V and J are TRBV11-2 and TRBJ2-1; the match to TRBD2 covers 16 bases. J gave up 8 bases and V 0 bases, and 10 bases lay outside the gene matches. Per germline, CDR1 SGHAT and CDR2 FQNNGV. This CDR3 has 19 residues. DNA of the CDR3: TGTGCCAGCAGCTTAGAACCCGGGACTAGCGGGGGGGCCTCCGATGAGCAGTTCTTC. This codes for CASSLEPGTSGGASDEQFF.

This clone appeared a single time. V gene TRBV4-1 combines with J gene TRBJ2-1; 9 nucleotides agree with TRBD2. CDR1 MGHRA and CDR2 YSYEKL come from the germline V gene. The V gene end was trimmed by 5 bases and the J gene end by 7 bases; junction bases not matched to a gene: 15. The CDR3 consists of 17 residues. CDR3 bases: TGCGCCAGCAGCACCTCCTTGGCGGGGGGGCGTGATAATGAGCAGTTCTTC. The encoded protein is CASSTSLAGGRDNEQFF.

This clone appeared once. CDR3 in amino acids: CASRRRGLLNTEAFF. The CDR3 DNA follows: TGTGCCAGCAGAAGACGGGGGCTATTGAACACTGAAGCTTTCTTT. The chain employs TRBV28 and TRBJ1-1; D possibly corresponds to TRBD1 (6 bases). Trimming shortened V by 6 bases and J by 0 bases, and 14 bases separated the two germline ends. This CDR3 is built from 15 residues. Germline lookup yields CDR1 MDHEN and CDR2 SYDVKM.

The CDR3 DNA sequence: TGTGCCAGCGTCCCGGGCGTAGCGGGGGGTCAGTTCTTC. The encoded protein is CASVPGVAGGQFF. The chain couples TRBV6-6 to TRBJ2-1, with 10 bases that match TRBD2. This CDR3 has 13 amino acids. CDR1 and CDR2 (germline): MNHNY, SVGAGI (reference sequence). V gave up 8 bases and J gave up 13 bases; unmatched junction bases: 11.

The chain has TRBV5-5 and TRBJ2-1; 10 nucleotides align to TRBD2. Germline V gene data show CDR1 as SGHKS and CDR2 as YYEKEE (reference sequence). This CDR3 is built from 16 residues. Trimming took 4 bases from V and 4 from J; bases not matched to a gene: 8. The CDR3 is CASSPGLALNYNEQFF. The CDR3 nucleotides read TGTGCCAGCAGCCCGGGACTAGCGTTAAATTACAATGAGCAGTTCTTC.

The chain joins TRBV15 to TRBJ1-5; tentatively, D is TRBD1 (5 bases). The germline V gene has CDR1 LNHNV and CDR2 YYDKDF (reference sequence). V lost 0 bases to trimming and J lost 9 bases, with 12 bases between them. The CDR3 extends over 14 amino acids. Written as DNA, the CDR3 is TGTGCCACCAGCAGAGACGAGGGGATGGGGCCCCAGCATTTT. Its translation: CATSRDEGMGPQHF.

V is TRBV6-6 and J is TRBJ2-5, with D perhaps matching TRBD1 or TRBD2 (5 bases each). CDR1 MNHNY and CDR2 SVGAGI come from the germline V gene (reference sequence). Trimming left V 0 bases short and J 5 bases short, with 10 bases between. This CDR3 is built from 14 residues. The CDR3 DNA is TGTGCCAGCAGTTACTCGAGGGGTGGGGAGACCCAGTACTTC. Translation: CASSYSRGGETQYF.

The CDR3 protein is CASSPQGSTYEQYF. CDR3 DNA sequence: TGTGCCAGCAGCCCACAGGGGAGCACCTACGAGCAGTACTTC. The rearrangement links TRBV7-6 to TRBJ2-7, with 7 bases fitting TRBD1. Losses at the gene ends were 5 bases for V and 2 bases for J; bases not matched to a gene: 6. Germline CDR1 and CDR2: SGHVS and FNYEAQ. The CDR3 loop spans 14 amino acids.